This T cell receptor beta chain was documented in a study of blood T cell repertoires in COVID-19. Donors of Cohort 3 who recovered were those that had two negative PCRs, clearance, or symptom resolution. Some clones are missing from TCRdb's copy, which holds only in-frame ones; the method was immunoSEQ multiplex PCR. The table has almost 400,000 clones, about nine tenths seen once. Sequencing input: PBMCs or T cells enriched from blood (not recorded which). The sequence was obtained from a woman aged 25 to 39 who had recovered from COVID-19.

The CDR3 sequence is CASRTGDSGNTIYF. CDR3 nucleotide sequence: TGTGCCAGCAGAACCGGGGACTCTGGAAACACCATATATTTT. This sequence joins TRBV27 and TRBJ1-3; no definite D call. V was cut by 6 bases and J by 0 bases, with 9 bases left in between. The CDR3 is 14 amino acids. Germline-derived CDR1 and CDR2 are MNHEY and SMNVEV (reference sequence).